The 29 T cell receptor beta chains reported below all come from one sample, sequenced in a study of blood T cell repertoires in COVID-19. Some clones are missing from TCRdb's copy, which holds only in-frame ones; the method was immunoSEQ multiplex PCR. The sample shows 48,000 or so clones, around 84% of them seen only once. The sample taken for sequencing was peripheral blood. The receptors derive from a woman aged 80 or older with COVID-19, enrolled during active disease.

Remarks on this clone: An end of the junction differs from the germline gene, which may be a read error. V gene TRBV11-2 combines with J gene TRBJ2-5, with 7 bases fitting TRBD2. The CDR3 contains 17 residues. Germline CDR1 and CDR2: SGHAT and FQNNGV. The CDR3, as DNA: TGTGCCAGCAGCTTAGGGGGGGGGACTAACACCCAAGAGGCCCAGTACTTC. Translated: CASSLGGGTNTQEAQYF.

The V and J genes are TRBV19 and TRBJ1-6; 10 positions match TRBD1. The CDR3 spans 15 residues. In germline, CDR1 is LNHDA, CDR2 SQIVND (reference sequence). Trimming removed 4 bases from V and 9 bases from J; junction bases left unmatched: 6. In nucleotides, the CDR3 is TGTGCCAGTAGTACGCTCCGGGACAGGGGTTCACCCCTCCACTTT. This gives the protein CASSTLRDRGSPLHF.

V and J are TRBV9 and TRBJ2-3, with TRBD2 identical over 9 bases. Germline assignment: CDR1 SGDLS and CDR2 YYNGEE. CDR3 length: 16 amino acids. The J segment lost 0 bases and the V segment lost 6 bases, leaving 8 bases of the junction unmatched. In DNA form, the CDR3 reads TGTGCCAGCACCTCTCCTAGCGGGACTAGCACAGATACGCAGTATTTT. This translates into CASTSPSGTSTDTQYF.

The chain links TRBV7-2 to TRBJ2-3; TRBD2 aligns across 8 bases. The trim removed 3 bases at V and 2 bases at J, leaving 4 bases unmatched. CDR1 and CDR2 from the germline V gene are SGHTA and FQGNSA. The CDR3 is made up of 15 amino acids. CDR3 nucleotides: TGTGCCAGCAGCTTTACTAGCGGACCCACAGATACGCAGTATTTT. This translates into CASSFTSGPTDTQYF.

V gene TRBV3-1 (or the pseudogene TRBV3-2) combines with J gene TRBJ2-6; no firm D call. The CDR3 is 14 residues long. V was pared by 8 bases and J by 2 bases, with 10 bases between. From germline, CDR1 is LGHDT and CDR2 YNNKEL (reference sequence). The CDR3 nucleotides are TGTGCCAGCCGAACGGAGACTGGGGCCAACGTCCTGACTTTC. Its translation: CASRTETGANVLTF.

CDR3 sequence (DNA): TGTGCCAGTAGTAATTTGGCAGGACTAGCGGCCGGGGAGCTGTTTTTT. The encoded protein is CASSNLAGLAAGELFF. V and J are TRBV19 and TRBJ2-2; 10 bases match TRBD2. Germline CDR1 is LNHDA and CDR2 is SQIVND (reference sequence). The CDR3 is made up of 16 amino acids. J was trimmed by 6 bases and V by 4 bases; bases with no gene match: 8.

The rearrangement uses TRBV5-1 and TRBJ2-7; 10 bases match TRBD1. CDR3 length equals 18 residues. CDR1 SGHRS and CDR2 YFSETQ come from the germline V gene. V lost 3 bases, J lost 3 bases, and 15 bases stayed unmatched. The CDR3 bases are TGCGCCAGCAGCTCGAACCTGGGACAGGGGAAGGGTTACTACGAGCAGTACTTC. Encoded protein: CASSSNLGQGKGYYEQYF.

This chain's CDR3 is CASSQGHNRYGYTF. The CDR3 nucleotides are TGTGCCAGCAGCCAAGGGCACAACCGCTATGGCTACACCTTC. V and J are TRBV3-1 (or the pseudogene TRBV3-2) and TRBJ1-2, with no clear D. From germline, CDR1 is LGHDT and CDR2 YNNKEL (reference sequence). V lost 1 base to trimming and J lost 4 bases, with 10 bases between them. CDR3 size: 14 residues.

This clone was detected once. The chain uses TRBV18 and TRBJ1-2, with TRBD1 matching 9 bases. The CDR3 has 14 residues. Germline V gene sequence: CDR1 KGHSH, CDR2 LQKENI. V lost 6 bases, J lost 1 base, and 3 bases stayed unmatched. CDR3 sequence: CASSPGQGNYGYTF. The CDR3 coding sequence is TGTGCCAGCTCGCCGGGACAGGGTAACTATGGCTACACCTTC.

The chain joins TRBV10-2 to TRBJ2-1; 9 bases align to TRBD1. This CDR3 contains 18 residues. The germline gives CDR1 WSHSY, CDR2 SAAADI. V gave up 0 bases and J gave up 9 bases; unmatched junction bases: 15. The CDR3 here is CASSESEGGWDRESEQFF. The CDR3 region has the DNA TGCGCCAGCAGTGAGTCCGAAGGCGGTTGGGACAGGGAAAGTGAGCAGTTCTTC.

The V and J genes are TRBV15 and TRBJ2-7; possible D gene TRBD2, 6 bases. In germline, CDR1 is LNHNV, CDR2 YYDKDF (reference sequence). Trimming pared 3 bases from V and 0 bases from J, leaving 9 bases between. This CDR3 is 14 amino acids long. The chain's CDR3 is CATSRGGSSYEQYF. CDR3 in DNA: TGTGCCACCAGCAGGGGGGGAAGCTCCTACGAGCAGTACTTC.

The rearrangement joins TRBV6-5 to TRBJ2-1, with D hard to call. Germline V CDR1 and CDR2: MNHEY, SVGAGI. Deletions cut 5 bases from V and 7 bases from J, with 9 bases between. The CDR3 length is 12 residues. The CDR3 region has the DNA TGTGCCAGCAGTCTACACGGGAATGAGCAGTTCTTC. Its protein is CASSLHGNEQFF.

The chain uses TRBV3-1 (or the pseudogene TRBV3-2) and TRBJ2-7, with D perhaps TRBD1 (5 bases). This CDR3 is built from 13 residues. Germline CDR1 reads LGHDT; CDR2 reads YNNKEL (reference sequence). V lost 1 base to trimming and J lost 8 bases, with 12 bases between them. The CDR3 nucleotides read TGTGCCAGCAGCCAAGGCAGGGTCGCTCAGCAGTACTTC. Its protein product is CASSQGRVAQQYF.

The chain is built from TRBV6-5 and TRBJ1-2, with a weak D call TRBD1 (6 bases). The CDR3 is made up of 14 amino acids. The germline V and J ends were trimmed by 6 bases and 0 bases, with 11 bases remaining between them. Germline CDR1 reads MNHEY; CDR2 reads SVGAGI. In DNA, the CDR3 is TGTGCCAGCAGCGGGGACAACTCTAACTATGGCTACACCTTC. It is translated as CASSGDNSNYGYTF.

This clone was seen just once. This chain connects TRBV11-2 to TRBJ1-2; perhaps TRBD1 as D (5 bases). V was pared by 5 bases and J by 0 bases, with 16 bases between. Per germline, CDR1 SGHAT and CDR2 FQNNGV. The CDR3 length is 16 residues. CDR3 protein: CASSPGGFYPNYGYTF. CDR3 sequence (DNA): TGTGCCAGCAGCCCGGGGGGGTTCTACCCTAACTATGGCTACACCTTC. Together with reference TRBV11-2 and TRBJ1-2, the CDR3 gives the full variable domain: EAGVAQSPRYKIIEKRQSVAFWCNPISGHATLYWYQQILGQGPKLLIQFQNNGVVDDSQLPKDRFSAERLKGVDSTLKIQPAKLEDSAVYLCASSPGGFYPNYGYTFGSGTRLTVV.

This clone was counted a few times. The rearrangement links TRBV30 to TRBJ2-6; 9 positions agree with TRBD1. The V gene's germline CDR1 is GTSNPN and CDR2 SVGIG (reference sequence). The V segment lost 7 bases and the J segment 1 base; nucleotides outside the gene matches: 11. The length of the CDR3 is 17 residues. The CDR3 sequence: CASSYGTGLSGANVLTF. CDR3 sequence (DNA): TGTGCCTCGAGCTACGGGACAGGGTTATCTGGGGCCAACGTCCTGACTTTC.

This clone was counted once. The chain has TRBV19 and TRBJ2-3; a possible D gene is TRBD2 (6 bases). Germline V gene sequence: CDR1 LNHDA, CDR2 SQIVND (reference sequence). Trimming left V 6 bases short and J 6 bases short, with 19 bases between. This CDR3 has 15 amino acids. For the CDR3, the DNA is TGTGCCAGTAGGAGCTCCGGGACTCTCTTGGATACGCAGTATTTT. This codes for CASRSSGTLLDTQYF.

The V and J genes are TRBV6-6 and TRBJ1-2; no clear D. The germline gives CDR1 MNHNY, CDR2 SVGAGI (reference sequence). The CDR3 is 13 residues long. V lost 4 bases and J lost 4, with 10 bases in between. CDR3 in DNA: TGTGCCAGCAGTTCCACGGGTTCCTATGGCTACACCTTC. Protein: CASSSTGSYGYTF.

The chain has TRBV2 and TRBJ1-1, with D hard to call. The germline V and J ends were trimmed by 11 bases and 1 base, with 17 bases remaining between them. The CDR3 is 14 amino acids. CDR1 is SNHLY, CDR2 FYNNEI, per germline. The CDR3 bases are TGTGCCGTTCCGGGGAGGGCCGGGAACACTGAAGCTTTCTTT. This encodes CAVPGRAGNTEAFF.

The rearrangement uses TRBV13 and TRBJ2-7; perhaps TRBD1 as D (6 bases). The CDR3 totals 16 residues. The germline V and J ends were trimmed by 4 bases and 2 bases, with 18 bases remaining between them. CDR1 PRHDT and CDR2 FYEKMQ come from the germline V gene (reference sequence). In DNA form, the CDR3 reads TGTGCCAGCAGCTCAGAGGAAGACAGGCGTCCCTACGAGCAGTACTTC. Protein product: CASSSEEDRRPYEQYF.

V and J are TRBV10-2 and TRBJ1-5, with 10 bases lining up with TRBD1. V shed 4 bases and J 6 bases; nucleotides not matched to a gene: 3. The CDR3 spans 14 residues. CDR1 WSHSY and CDR2 SAAADI come from the germline V gene. The CDR3 loop is CASSGTGGGQPQHF. As DNA, the CDR3 is TGCGCCAGCAGTGGGACAGGGGGAGGTCAGCCCCAGCATTTT.

V usage is TRBV6-6 and J usage is TRBJ2-7, with 8 bases aligning to TRBD1. This CDR3 region has 13 residues. Unmatched junction bases numbered 4, after V lost 7 bases and J lost 2 bases. Germline V gene sequence: CDR1 MNHNY, CDR2 SVGAGI (reference sequence). In DNA, the CDR3 is TGTGCCAGCACTAAGGGACAGGCCTACGAGCAGTACTTC. Protein product: CASTKGQAYEQYF.

This clone was seen just once. The chain is built from TRBV5-1 and TRBJ2-1, with 9 bases matching TRBD1. The CDR3 extends over 15 amino acids. V lost 4 bases to trimming and J lost 2 bases; unmatched junction nucleotides: 4. Germline-derived CDR1 and CDR2 are SGHRS and YFSETQ. The CDR3 DNA reads as TGCGCCAGCAGCCCGGGACAGGGAACCTACAATGAGCAGTTCTTC. Amino acids: CASSPGQGTYNEQFF.

The chain employs TRBV2 and TRBJ1-5, with D perhaps matching TRBD1 (6 bases). CDR3 size: 14 residues. The germline V and J ends were trimmed by 1 base and 7 bases, with 11 bases remaining between them. CDR1 is SNHLY and CDR2 is FYNNEI in the germline V gene. DNA of the CDR3: TGTGCCAGCAGTGAAGAACAGGGCCTGCAGCCCCAGCATTTT. Protein product: CASSEEQGLQPQHF. The whole variable domain, filled in from reference TRBV2 and TRBJ1-5, reads EPEVTQTPSHQVTQMGQEVILRCVPISNHLYFYWYRQILGQKVEFLVSFYNNEISEKSEIFDDQFSVERPDGSNFTLKIRSTKLEDSAMYFCASSEEQGLQPQHFGDGTRLSIL.

The rearrangement uses TRBV11-2 and TRBJ2-7; D gene unclear. Germline CDR1 is SGHAT and CDR2 is FQNNGV. V lost 7 bases and J 7 bases, leaving 14 bases between the germline ends. The CDR3 is made up of 12 amino acids. The CDR3 DNA reads as TGTGCCAGCACCGTTAACTTGAGGGAGCAGTACTTC. This sequence encodes CASTVNLREQYF.

The chain has TRBV5-1 and TRBJ2-7, with 7 nucleotides matching TRBD1. CDR1 and CDR2 (germline): SGHRS, YFSETQ. The CDR3 sequence is 14 residues long. V shed 5 bases and J 0 bases; nucleotides not matched to a gene: 5. CDR3 loop: CASRFGTASYEQYF. In DNA form, the CDR3 reads TGCGCCAGCAGATTTGGGACAGCCTCCTACGAGCAGTACTTC. Together with reference TRBV5-1 and TRBJ2-7, the CDR3 gives the full variable domain: KAGVTQTPRYLIKTRGQQVTLSCSPISGHRSVSWYQQTPGQGLQFLFEYFSETQRNKGNFPGRFSGRQFSNSRSEMNVSTLELGDSALYLCASRFGTASYEQYFGPGTRLTVT.

The chain joins TRBV5-1 to TRBJ1-4, with D perhaps matching TRBD1 (6 bases). V was clipped by 4 bases and J by 7 bases, with 11 bases between them. Germline values: CDR1 SGHRS, CDR2 YFSETQ. This CDR3 is built from 13 residues. The CDR3 loop reads CASSQGGGEKLFF. The DNA of the CDR3 is TGCGCCAGCAGCCAAGGGGGGGGTGAAAAACTGTTTTTT.

The rearrangement links TRBV9 to TRBJ2-2; tentatively, D is TRBD2 (7 bases). The germline CDR1 and CDR2 sequences are SGDLS and YYNGEE. CDR3 size: 16 residues. V lost 3 bases and J 0 bases, leaving 12 bases between the germline ends. In nucleotides, the CDR3 is TGTGCCAGCAGCGCGCGGGGGCTTCCGAACACCGGGGAGCTGTTTTTT. Its protein is CASSARGLPNTGELFF.

The chain uses TRBV5-1 and TRBJ1-2; weak D call: TRBD1 (5 bases). The CDR3 length is 12 residues. Germline V lookup: CDR1 SGHRS, CDR2 YFSETQ. Between the trimmed V and J ends, which lost 4 bases and 8 bases, there was a span of 12 bases. This CDR3 is CASSAGLLGYTF. The CDR3 bases are TGCGCCAGCAGCGCGGGGCTCTTGGGCTACACCTTC. The whole variable domain, filled in from reference TRBV5-1 and TRBJ1-2, reads KAGVTQTPRYLIKTRGQQVTLSCSPISGHRSVSWYQQTPGQGLQFLFEYFSETQRNKGNFPGRFSGRQFSNSRSEMNVSTLELGDSALYLCASSAGLLGYTFGSGTRLTVV.